The 20 T cell receptor beta chains given below trace back to one sample, sequenced in a study of blood T cell repertoires in COVID-19. The protocol was immunoSEQ multiplex PCR, while the TCRdb copy is restricted to in-frame clones and leaves out a portion. The sample records under 500,000 clones, around 89% being singletons. The sequencing input was peripheral blood. The source of these receptors is a woman in her 30s with acute or convalescent COVID-19.

The count of this clone is one. The chain uses TRBV19 and TRBJ1-5; perhaps TRBD1 as D (6 bases). The CDR3 contains 17 residues. The germline gives CDR1 LNHDA, CDR2 SQIVND (reference sequence). V lost 5 bases and J 4 bases, leaving 21 bases between the germline ends. The CDR3 bases are TGTGCCAGTAGTTCTGTCGGTGCGGGGGGCCTGAATCAGCCCCAGCATTTT. Its translation: CASSSVGAGGLNQPQHF.

The chain recombines TRBV9 with TRBJ1-4; D is possibly TRBD1 (5 bases). Per germline, CDR1 SGDLS and CDR2 YYNGEE. The CDR3 contains 14 residues. The V end was cut by 0 bases, the J end by 3 bases, with 6 bases between. The CDR3 spells CASSVGQPNEKLFF. CDR3 in DNA: TGTGCCAGCAGCGTAGGACAGCCTAATGAAAAACTGTTTTTT.

A note on this clone: Other nucleotide sequences in the sample specify the same CDR3. This sequence joins TRBV5-1 and TRBJ2-2, with a tentative D call TRBD2 (5 bases). V lost 2 bases, J lost 5 bases, and 7 bases lay in between. Germline CDR1 is SGHRS and CDR2 is YFSETQ. CDR3 size: 13 residues. The CDR3 bases are TGCGCCAGCAGCTTTACGGGAACCGGGGAGCTGTTTTTT. Translating it yields CASSFTGTGELFF. The full variable domain, completed using reference TRBV5-1 and TRBJ2-2, is KAGVTQTPRYLIKTRGQQVTLSCSPISGHRSVSWYQQTPGQGLQFLFEYFSETQRNKGNFPGRFSGRQFSNSRSEMNVSTLELGDSALYLCASSFTGTGELFFGEGSRLTVL.

The CDR3 spells CASSYSTDEYF. CDR3 in DNA: TGTGCCAGCAGTTACTCTACAGACGAATATTTT. The J gene is TRBJ2-3, the V gene TRBV6-6; D ambiguous. The germline V and J ends were trimmed by 0 bases and 15 bases, with 10 bases remaining between them. The CDR3 has 11 residues. Germline CDR1 and CDR2: MNHNY and SVGAGI (reference sequence).

This chain links TRBV5-1 with TRBJ2-2; possible D gene TRBD1, 5 bases. V was cut by 2 bases and J by 1 base, with 12 bases left in between. Germline V CDR1 and CDR2: SGHRS, YFSETQ. The CDR3 extends over 16 amino acids. CDR3 sequence: CASSFLDTLNTGELFF. CDR3 DNA: TGCGCCAGCAGCTTCTTGGACACATTGAACACCGGGGAGCTGTTTTTT. Full variable domain (missing parts from reference TRBV5-1 and TRBJ2-2): KAGVTQTPRYLIKTRGQQVTLSCSPISGHRSVSWYQQTPGQGLQFLFEYFSETQRNKGNFPGRFSGRQFSNSRSEMNVSTLELGDSALYLCASSFLDTLNTGELFFGEGSRLTVL.

This clone was observed a few times. This rearrangement joins TRBV2 to TRBJ2-7, with 11 bases fitting TRBD2. The CDR3 consists of 14 residues. Germline V gene data show CDR1 as SNHLY and CDR2 as FYNNEI. The J segment lost 2 bases and the V segment lost 5 bases, leaving 2 bases of the junction unmatched. CDR3 loop: CASSRLAGTYEQYF. The CDR3 DNA follows: TGTGCCAGCAGTAGACTAGCGGGGACCTACGAGCAGTACTTC. The full variable domain, rest sourced from reference TRBV2 and TRBJ2-7, is EPEVTQTPSHQVTQMGQEVILRCVPISNHLYFYWYRQILGQKVEFLVSFYNNEISEKSEIFDDQFSVERPDGSNFTLKIRSTKLEDSAMYFCASSRLAGTYEQYFGPGTRLTVT.

The chain joins TRBV6-2 or TRBV6-3 to TRBJ2-4; 7 positions agree with TRBD2. CDR1 and CDR2 from the germline V gene are MNHEY and SVGEGT. This CDR3 contains 15 residues. Trimming at V came to 5 bases and at J to 7 bases, leaving 11 bases not matched to a gene. The CDR3 DNA reads TGTGCCAGCAGTCCGCGGGGGAGAGATCGTAACATTCAGTACTTC. It is translated as CASSPRGRDRNIQYF.

The J gene is TRBJ2-1, the V gene TRBV18; the match to TRBD1 covers 9 bases. CDR1 and CDR2 from the germline V gene are KGHSH and LQKENI. The CDR3 is 15 amino acids. V shed 3 bases, J shed 4 bases, and the junction held 4 bases outside the gene matches. This CDR3 reads CASSPPGQGYNEQFF. The DNA for the CDR3 is TGTGCCAGCTCACCGCCGGGACAGGGTTACAATGAGCAGTTCTTC.

This chain joins TRBV5-1 and TRBJ2-5; D call uncertain. Looked up from germline, CDR1 is SGHRS and CDR2 is YFSETQ. CDR3 length equals 12 residues. V was shortened by 1 base and J by 7 bases, with 8 bases between the two germline ends. CDR3 sequence (DNA): TGCGCCAGCAGCTTGATGGCCTCGACCCAGTACTTC. Its translation is CASSLMASTQYF.

This clone was found many times. The chain links TRBV18 to TRBJ2-2, with D possibly matching TRBD1 (6 bases). Trimming cost V 2 bases and J 4 bases, with 14 bases left between them. The germline gives CDR1 KGHSH, CDR2 LQKENI. There are 16 residues in the CDR3. The CDR3 here is CASSPETGGATGELFF. CDR3 DNA sequence: TGTGCCAGCTCACCAGAGACAGGCGGCGCCACCGGGGAGCTGTTTTTT. The full variable domain, completed using reference TRBV18 and TRBJ2-2, is NAGVMQNPRHLVRRRGQEARLRCSPMKGHSHVYWYRQLPEEGLKFMVYLQKENIIDESGMPKERFSAEFPKEGPSILRIQQVVRGDSAAYFCASSPETGGATGELFFGEGSRLTVL.

The chain links TRBV6-5 to TRBJ1-1, with TRBD1 identical over 7 bases. Germline V lookup: CDR1 MNHEY, CDR2 SVGAGI. This CDR3 contains 13 residues. Losses at the gene ends were 8 bases for V and 1 base for J; bases not matched to a gene: 4. In DNA form, the CDR3 reads TGTGCCAGCCTTAGGACAGGGAACACTGAAGCTTTCTTT. This sequence encodes CASLRTGNTEAFF.

The chain employs TRBV4-1 and TRBJ2-2, with D maybe TRBD2 (5 bases). Between the trimmed V and J ends, which lost 1 base and 1 base, there was a span of 10 bases. Germline lookup yields CDR1 MGHRA and CDR2 YSYEKL. The length of the CDR3 is 16 residues. The CDR3 DNA is TGCGCCAGCAGCCAAGGACCGGGAAGGAACACCGGGGAGCTGTTTTTT. Protein product: CASSQGPGRNTGELFF.

V usage is TRBV2 and J usage is TRBJ2-3, with 10 nucleotides matching TRBD2. J lost 0 bases, V lost 5 bases, and 5 bases had no gene match. The CDR3 sequence is 16 residues long. CDR1 is SNHLY and CDR2 is FYNNEI in the germline V gene. The CDR3 DNA reads as TGTGCCAGCAGTATTAGCGGGGGGATAAGCACAGATACGCAGTATTTT. Translating gives CASSISGGISTDTQYF.

Here the CDR3 DNA reads TGTGCCAGCAGTTTACGAAGGACATACTCTGGAAACACCATATATTTT. Translation gives CASSLRRTYSGNTIYF. This chain joins TRBV6-5 and TRBJ1-3, with D possibly matching TRBD1 (5 bases). Germline V gene lookup returns CDR1 MNHEY and CDR2 SVGAGI. The CDR3 is 16 residues long. V lost 4 bases, J lost 0 bases, and 13 bases lay in between.

This chain joins TRBV6-5 and TRBJ1-2, with 9 bases identical to TRBD1. Unmatched junction bases numbered 4, after V lost 0 bases and J lost 8 bases. CDR3 length: 14 amino acids. Germline V gene data show CDR1 as MNHEY and CDR2 as SVGAGI. CDR3 sequence (DNA): TGTGCCAGCAGTTACTCGGGACAGGGAAACGGCTACACCTTC. Translating it yields CASSYSGQGNGYTF.

The CDR3 here is CASSYSWDRVDGYTF. DNA for the CDR3: TGTGCCAGCAGTTACTCTTGGGACAGGGTAGACGGCTACACCTTC. This chain connects TRBV6-5 to TRBJ1-2, with 9 bases matching TRBD1. The CDR3 runs to 15 residues. CDR1 is MNHEY, CDR2 SVGAGI, per germline. V was pared by 0 bases and J by 8 bases, with 7 bases of the junction left unmatched.

The J gene is TRBJ2-7, the V gene TRBV15, with 8 bases that match TRBD2. The V segment lost 1 base and the J segment 6 bases; nucleotides outside the gene matches: 5. Germline-derived CDR1 and CDR2 are LNHNV and YYDKDF (reference sequence). This CDR3 contains 14 residues. This chain's CDR3 is CATSRVLTSGEQYF. Here the CDR3 DNA reads TGTGCCACCAGCAGAGTCCTTACTAGCGGCGAGCAGTACTTC.

The chain couples TRBV30 to TRBJ2-4; unclear D gene. The ends were cut back, 1 base at V and 2 bases at J, with 9 bases in the middle. The CDR3 covers 14 residues. Germline V lookup: CDR1 GTSNPN, CDR2 SVGIG (reference sequence). This chain's CDR3 is CAWSEPGSKNIQYF. The DNA for the CDR3 is TGTGCCTGGAGTGAGCCCGGGTCCAAAAACATTCAGTACTTC.

V gene TRBV9 combines with J gene TRBJ1-5; D might be TRBD1 (6 bases). V dropped 3 bases and J dropped 4 bases, with 11 bases sitting between them. Germline V lookup: CDR1 SGDLS, CDR2 YYNGEE. The CDR3 length is 14 residues. The CDR3 coding sequence is TGTGCCAGCAGCGCCACAGGGATTAATCAGCCCCAGCATTTT. Its translation: CASSATGINQPQHF.

V is TRBV27 and J is TRBJ2-7; D gene unclear. The germline V and J ends were trimmed by 4 bases and 6 bases, with 13 bases remaining between them. The CDR3 spans 13 residues. Germline CDR1 MNHEY, CDR2 SMNVEV (reference sequence). The CDR3: CASSYYGSSEQYF. The CDR3 DNA is TGTGCCAGCAGTTATTATGGCTCCAGCGAGCAGTACTTC.